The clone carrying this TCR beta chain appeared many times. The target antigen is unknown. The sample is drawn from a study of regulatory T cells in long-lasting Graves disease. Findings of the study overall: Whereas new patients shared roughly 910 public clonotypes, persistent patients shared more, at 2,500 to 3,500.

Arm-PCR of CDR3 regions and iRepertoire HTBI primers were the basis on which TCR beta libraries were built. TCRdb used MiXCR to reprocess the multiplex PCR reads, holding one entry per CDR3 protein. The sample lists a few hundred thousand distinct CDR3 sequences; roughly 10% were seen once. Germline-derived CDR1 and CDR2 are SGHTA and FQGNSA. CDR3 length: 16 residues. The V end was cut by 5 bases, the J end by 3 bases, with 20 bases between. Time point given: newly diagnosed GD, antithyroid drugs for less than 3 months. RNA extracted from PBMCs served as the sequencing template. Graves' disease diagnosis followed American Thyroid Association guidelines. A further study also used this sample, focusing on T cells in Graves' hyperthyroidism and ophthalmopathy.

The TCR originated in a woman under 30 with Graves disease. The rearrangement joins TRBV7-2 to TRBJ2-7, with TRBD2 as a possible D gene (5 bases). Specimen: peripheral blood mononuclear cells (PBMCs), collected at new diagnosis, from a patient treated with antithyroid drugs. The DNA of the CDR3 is TGTGCCAGCAGCCCCCCCCGGAGGAGCCCGAGCTACGAGCAGTACTTC. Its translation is CASSPPRRSPSYEQYF.